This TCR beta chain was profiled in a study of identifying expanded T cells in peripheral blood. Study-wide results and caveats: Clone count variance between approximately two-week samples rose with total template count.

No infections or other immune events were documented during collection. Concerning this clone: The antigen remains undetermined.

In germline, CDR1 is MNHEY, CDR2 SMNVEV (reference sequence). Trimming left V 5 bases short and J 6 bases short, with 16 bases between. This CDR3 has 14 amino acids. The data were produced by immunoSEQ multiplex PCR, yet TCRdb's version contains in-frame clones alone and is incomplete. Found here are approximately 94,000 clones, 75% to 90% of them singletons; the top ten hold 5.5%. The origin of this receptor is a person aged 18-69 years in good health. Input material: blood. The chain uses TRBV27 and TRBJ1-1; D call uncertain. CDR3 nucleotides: TGTGCCAGCAGTCCATATAGTGGGGTCGCTGAAGCTTTCTTT. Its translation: CASSPYSGVAEAFF.